The 10 T cell receptor beta chains below were found in one sample sequenced in a study of PD-1 blockade in classical Hodgkin lymphoma. All patients experienced relapse after autologous stem cell transplantation, and brentuximab vedotin exposure was variable. TCRdb's table, derived via immunoSEQ multiplex PCR, lists solely in-frame clones and lacks some. Here the sample spans 15,000 to 20,000 clones, more than 75% being singletons. The sequenced sample was peripheral blood mononuclear cells (PBMCs), obtained before the second cycle of nivolumab. The receptors derive from a human donor with classical Hodgkin lymphoma.

This chain links TRBV4-2 with TRBJ2-5, with TRBD2 matching over 7 bases. The J call may be incorrect, as the DNA end agrees better with TRBJ2-7. This CDR3 region has 16 residues. In germline, CDR1 is LGHNA, CDR2 YNFKEQ. The CDR3 sequence is CASSQDSSGEMGEQYF. In DNA form, the CDR3 reads TGTGCCAGCAGCCAAGATAGCAGCGGGGAAATGGGCGAGCAGTACTTC.

This chain connects TRBV7-3 to TRBJ2-1; TRBD2 is a possible D gene (5 bases). This CDR3 spans 15 amino acids. Per germline, CDR1 SGHTA and CDR2 FQGTGA. The V gene lost 5 bases and the J gene lost 7 bases, with 18 bases spanning the gap. The CDR3 region has the DNA TGTGCCAGCAGCCCATATCGGACTGGCGGGAATGAGCAGTTCTTC. Translation: CASSPYRTGGNEQFF.

This chain joins TRBV27 and TRBJ2-1, with 9 bases identical to TRBD2. The length of the CDR3 is 14 residues. Germline assignment: CDR1 MNHEY and CDR2 SMNVEV (reference sequence). J gave up 6 bases and V 6 bases, and 6 bases lay outside the gene matches. As DNA, the CDR3 is TGTGCCAGCAGCCGCCAGGGACTAGCCAATGAGCAGTTCTTC. Translation gives CASSRQGLANEQFF.

The chain carries TRBV30 and TRBJ1-2, with a tentative D call TRBD1 (5 bases). Germline CDR1 GTSNPN, CDR2 SVGIG (reference sequence). The germline V and J ends were trimmed by 4 bases and 5 bases, with 11 bases remaining between them. The CDR3 has 12 amino acids. This CDR3 reads CAWTGIGYGYTF. The CDR3 coding sequence is TGTGCCTGGACAGGGATTGGATATGGCTACACCTTC.

The chain joins TRBV11-2 to TRBJ2-3; tentative D call: TRBD2 (6 bases). Germline values: CDR1 SGHAT, CDR2 FQNNGV. CDR3 length: 15 residues. V dropped 1 base and J dropped 5 bases, with 13 bases sitting between them. CDR3 loop: CASSLVGGAGDTQYF. Here the CDR3 DNA reads TGTGCCAGCAGCTTAGTAGGCGGGGCAGGAGATACGCAGTATTTT.

V usage is TRBV27 and J usage is TRBJ2-3; no clear D. The CDR3 extends over 12 amino acids. The V end lost 10 bases, the J end lost 2 bases, and 10 bases lay between the germline ends. Germline CDR1 is MNHEY and CDR2 is SMNVEV (reference sequence). CDR3 sequence reads: CATVIPTDTQYF. DNA for the CDR3: TGTGCCACCGTGATACCCACAGATACGCAGTATTTT.

The gene calls are TRBV27 and TRBJ1-1; no definite D call. In germline, CDR1 is MNHEY, CDR2 SMNVEV (reference sequence). The CDR3 extends over 13 amino acids. V lost 1 base to trimming and J lost 5 bases, with 8 bases between them. CDR3 nucleotide sequence: TGTGCCAGCAGTTTATTTGAAGGAACTGAAGCTTTCTTT. It is translated as CASSLFEGTEAFF.

The V call is TRBV5-1, the J call TRBJ1-4; D gene uncertain. CDR1 is SGHRS and CDR2 is YFSETQ in the germline V gene. This CDR3 has 14 residues. Trimming took 6 bases from V and 6 from J, leaving 15 bases between them. CDR3 sequence: CASTYDTVDEKLFF. The CDR3 DNA reads as TGCGCCAGCACGTACGACACGGTTGATGAAAAACTGTTTTTT.

CDR3 in DNA: TGTGCCAGCAGTGAAGGAGCCGGCGAGCAGTACTTC. Its protein product is CASSEGAGEQYF. The chain carries TRBV28 and TRBJ2-7; D remains unclear. The CDR3 spans 12 residues. Germline V lookup: CDR1 MDHEN, CDR2 SYDVKM. V was clipped by 5 bases and J by 6 bases, with 11 bases between them.

The chain employs TRBV29-1 and TRBJ2-7; D gene unclear. The CDR3 runs 13 residues. Germline V gene lookup returns CDR1 SQVTM and CDR2 ANQGSEA. Trimming removed 4 bases from V and 2 bases from J, with 12 bases in between. The CDR3 nucleotides read TGCAGCGTTGTGAAGGACGCGGCCTACGAGCAGTACTTC. It translates to CSVVKDAAYEQYF.